These T cell receptor beta chains were read from a single sample in a study of regulatory T cells in long-lasting Graves disease. TCRdb analysed the multiplex PCR reads with MiXCR anew, one entry per CDR3 protein. The table lists roughly 610,000 distinct CDR3 sequences, about 15% of them singletons. The sample also formed part of further work on T cells in Graves' hyperthyroidism and ophthalmopathy.

Here the sequenced sample was peripheral blood mononuclear cells (PBMCs), taken at new diagnosis, from a patient treated with antithyroid drugs. These TCRs come from a woman aged 25 to 39 with Graves disease. CDR3s leave out the opening cysteine and the closing phenylalanine or tryptophan. The D gene is left open where the match is weak.

v_call d_call cdr3_aa
TRBV12-3/TRBV12-4 TRBD2 ASSFPGLAEETQY
TRBV28 NA ASSLLAETDSPLH
TRBV6-2/TRBV6-3 NA ASNPSGTVNSPLH
TRBV7-3 NA ASSLTSASSYNEQF
TRBV29-1 NA SVARTMGEKLF
TRBV3-1 NA ASSQTRAGEQY
TRBV3-1 NA ASSQDQGRTEAF
TRBV5-1 NA ASSIRDMSTDTQY
TRBV12-3/TRBV12-4 TRBD2 ASSLGLAGVSYEQY
TRBV5-1 NA ASSPSPGWETQY
TRBV7-3 TRBD2 ASSQGWGLAGEGETQY
TRBV27 TRBD1 ASRTGPGQGDPHNYGYT
TRBV12-3/TRBV12-4 NA ASSLAGAFSGANVLT
TRBV10-3 NA AISEVAKTAF
TRBV7-9 NA ASSSGLRTDTQY
TRBV6-1 TRBD1 ASSTYPGQNTDTQY
TRBV15 NA ATSRDAEGGRNEQF
TRBV28 TRBD2 ASSLGKREVIIGELF
TRBV7-9 TRBD1 ASSLDWDRTKYYEQY
TRBV28 NA ASSQDPLPRYT
TRBV27 NA ASSYIGGSETQY
TRBV28 NA ASSFGGRAFTDTQY
TRBV28 NA ASSPRSRGVYEQY
TRBV7-9 NA ASSLGTLYSNQPQH
TRBV28 TRBD1 ASRAGTGTAF
TRBV18 TRBD1 ASSPLWGQIGQETQY
TRBV3-1 NA ASSLHRDEQY
TRBV28 NA AADDGPNSGNTIY
TRBV27 TRBD2 ASSYKGLGGRTPGELF
TRBV3-1 NA ASSPYYIGTRIPNEQF
TRBV15 TRBD1 ATSPLGQSGQGSNTEAF
TRBV9 NA ASSVGATWDYGYT
TRBV10-3 NA AISESLGYEQY
TRBV28 TRBD1 ASRQQGVYNEAF
TRBV24-1 TRBD2 ATSDPLAGSGDTQY
TRBV7-2 TRBD1 ASSLNRGDHEQY
TRBV9 TRBD1 ASSVTGATEAF
TRBV3-1 NA ASGDSTNQY
TRBV6-2/TRBV6-3 NA ASSYVFEDYSYEQY
TRBV19 TRBD2 ASSIKLAGTGELF
TRBV12-3/TRBV12-4 NA ASGAAAGSSYNEQF
TRBV11-2 TRBD1 ASSQDRAGQPQH
TRBV19 NA ASRVAPQETQY